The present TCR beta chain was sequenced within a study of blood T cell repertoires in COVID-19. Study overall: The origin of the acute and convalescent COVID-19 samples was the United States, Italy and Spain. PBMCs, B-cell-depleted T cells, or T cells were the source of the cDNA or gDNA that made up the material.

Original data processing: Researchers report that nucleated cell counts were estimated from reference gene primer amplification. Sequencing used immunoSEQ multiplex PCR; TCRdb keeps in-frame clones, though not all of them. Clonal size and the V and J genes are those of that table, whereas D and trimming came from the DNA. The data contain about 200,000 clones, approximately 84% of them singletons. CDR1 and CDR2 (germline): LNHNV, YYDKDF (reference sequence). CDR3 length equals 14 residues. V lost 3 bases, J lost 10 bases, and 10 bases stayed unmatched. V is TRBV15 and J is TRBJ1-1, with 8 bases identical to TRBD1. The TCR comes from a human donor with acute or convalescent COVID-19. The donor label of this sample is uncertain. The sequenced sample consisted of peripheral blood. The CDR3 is CATSSRGAGGLAFF. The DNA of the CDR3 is TGTGCCACCAGCAGCCGTGGGGCAGGGGGCCTAGCTTTCTTT. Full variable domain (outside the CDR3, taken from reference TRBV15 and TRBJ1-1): DAMVIQNPRYQVTQFGKPVTLSCSQTLNHNVMYWYQQKSSQAPKLLFHYYDKDFNNEADTPDNFQSRRPNTSFCFLDIRSPGLGDTAMYLCATSSRGAGGLAFFGQGTRLTVV.